The 6 T cell receptor beta chains listed next were all sequenced from one sample in a study of T-cell memory formation after mild COVID-19 (dated by TCRdb to 2020 to 2022). The library was prepared using 5' RACE. TCRdb shows the sequencer as Illumina NovaSeq 6000. TCRdb passed the public sequencing reads through fastp at Q25 and MiXCR, retaining productive beta sequences. One record per CDR3 amino acid sequence lists the most common genes and DNA. Present in this sample are approximately 340,000 distinct CDR3 sequences, roughly 15% of which were seen just once. The ten largest clones represent 20% to 25% of the sample. Sample: PBMCs or a T cell subset sorted from them (not recorded which). The receptor source for this set is a man aged 18-30 years who had mild COVID-19 (a few samples of this study predate the infection). The sample titles of this study are shuffled in the database, so cell type and time point are left out; the donor was told from shared clones.

The V gene is TRBV6-4, the J gene TRBJ2-3, with a weak D call TRBD2 (6 bases). This CDR3 has 14 amino acids. The V gene lost 3 bases and the J gene lost 2 bases, with 9 bases spanning the gap. Germline-derived CDR1 and CDR2 are MRHNA and SNTAGT. CDR3 sequence (DNA): TGTGCCAGCAGTGATGGGGGGACCACAGATACGCAGTATTTT. Translating it yields CASSDGGTTDTQYF.

This clonotype was found many times. The CDR3 protein is CASSQTTGQNYEQYV. The CDR3 region has the DNA TGCGCCAGCAGCCAAACGACGGGACAGAACTACGAGCAGTACGTC. The gene calls are TRBV4-1 and TRBJ2-7, with 7 bases aligning to TRBD1. The CDR3 length is 15 residues. Germline CDR1 is MGHRA and CDR2 is YSYEKL. V was clipped by 2 bases and J by 3 bases; unmatched bases: 7.

The chain recombines TRBV9 with TRBJ1-2, with 7 bases matching TRBD1. V shed 0 bases, J shed 3 bases, and the junction held 2 bases outside the gene matches. This CDR3 region has 14 residues. CDR1 is SGDLS and CDR2 is YYNGEE in the germline V gene. The CDR3 reads CASSVGGQDYGYTF. CDR3 DNA sequence: TGTGCCAGCAGCGTAGGAGGACAGGACTATGGCTACACCTTC. Full variable domain (missing parts from reference TRBV9 and TRBJ1-2): DSGVTQTPKHLITATGQRVTLRCSPRSGDLSVYWYQQSLDQGLQFLIQYYNGEERAKGNILERFSAQQFPDLHSELNLSSLELGDSALYFCASSVGGQDYGYTFGSGTRLTVV.

This clonotype appeared many times. The chain employs TRBV6-5 and TRBJ1-1, with D possibly being TRBD1 (6 bases). Germline loops: CDR1 MNHEY, CDR2 SVGAGI. CDR3 size: 14 residues. The ends were cut back, 2 bases at V and 11 bases at J, with 18 bases in the middle. The DNA for the CDR3 is TGTGCCAGCAGTTACCAACTTGGGGGGGGCATCGCTTTCTTT. Residues: CASSYQLGGGIAFF.

The gene calls are TRBV15 and TRBJ2-3, with D tentatively TRBD1 or TRBD2 (5 bases each). The CDR3 loop spans 14 amino acids. V dropped 0 bases and J dropped 4 bases, with 8 bases sitting between them. Per germline, CDR1 LNHNV and CDR2 YYDKDF (reference sequence). The CDR3 protein is CATSRDEGPDTQYF. CDR3 nucleotides: TGTGCCACCAGCAGAGATGAGGGGCCAGATACGCAGTATTTT.

This clonotype has only a few counts. The chain uses TRBV3-1 and TRBJ2-5, with D tentatively TRBD1 (6 bases). Deletions cut 5 bases from V and 0 bases from J, with 10 bases between. The CDR3 extends over 14 amino acids. Germline V gene data show CDR1 as LGHDT and CDR2 as YNNKEL (reference sequence). The CDR3 nucleotides are TGTGCCAGCAGCTTCCACAGGGACCAAGAGACCCAGTACTTC. Its translation: CASSFHRDQETQYF.